This T cell receptor beta chain was obtained from a study of blood T cells in healthy people across ages. There were healthy Caucasian individuals from Russia, aged roughly 6 to 95, serving as donors. This CDR3 contains 14 residues. CDR1 and CDR2 (germline): DFQATT, SNEGSKA (reference sequence). V shed 4 bases and J 2 bases; nucleotides not matched to a gene: 7. Together with a sample-barcoded 5' primer, a J-beta primer mix was included in a second PCR lasting about 7 to 11 cycles. TCRdb re-called the 5' RACE reads with MiXCR, one entry per CDR3 protein. Of more than 1.4 million distinct CDR3 sequences in the sample, approximately 38% are singletons; the top ten hold less than 8%.

The chain combines TRBV20-1 with TRBJ1-2, with 7 bases lining up with TRBD1. The source of this sequence is a woman between 18 and 30 years old in good health. Sequencing was performed on blood. The CDR3, as DNA: TGCAGTGCTACTGGGGGACAGATCAACTATGGCTACACCTTC. Its translation is CSATGGQINYGYTF.